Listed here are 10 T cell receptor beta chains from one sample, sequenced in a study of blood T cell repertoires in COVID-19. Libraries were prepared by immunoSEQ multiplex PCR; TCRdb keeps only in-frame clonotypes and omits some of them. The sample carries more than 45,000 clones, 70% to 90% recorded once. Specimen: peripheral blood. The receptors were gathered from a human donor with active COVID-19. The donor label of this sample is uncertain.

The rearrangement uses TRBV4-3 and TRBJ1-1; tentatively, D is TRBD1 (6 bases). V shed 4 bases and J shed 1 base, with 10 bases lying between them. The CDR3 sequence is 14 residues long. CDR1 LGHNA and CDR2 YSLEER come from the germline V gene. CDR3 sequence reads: CASSLEQGNTEAFF. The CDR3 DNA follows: TGCGCCAGCAGCCTCGAACAGGGGAACACTGAAGCTTTCTTT.

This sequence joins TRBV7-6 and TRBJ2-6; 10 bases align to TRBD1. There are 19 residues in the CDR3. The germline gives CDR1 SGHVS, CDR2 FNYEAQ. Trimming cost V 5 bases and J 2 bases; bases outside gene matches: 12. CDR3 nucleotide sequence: TGTGCCAGCAGCAATCACCCGACAGGGGGCCGGACTGGGGCCAACGTCCTGACTTTC. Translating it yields CASSNHPTGGRTGANVLTF.

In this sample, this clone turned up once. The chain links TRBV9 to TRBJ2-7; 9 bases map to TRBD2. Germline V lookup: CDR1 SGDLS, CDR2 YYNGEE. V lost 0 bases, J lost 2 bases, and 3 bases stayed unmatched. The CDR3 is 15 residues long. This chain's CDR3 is CASSVGASGTYEQYF. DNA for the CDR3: TGTGCCAGCAGCGTAGGGGCTAGCGGGACCTACGAGCAGTACTTC.

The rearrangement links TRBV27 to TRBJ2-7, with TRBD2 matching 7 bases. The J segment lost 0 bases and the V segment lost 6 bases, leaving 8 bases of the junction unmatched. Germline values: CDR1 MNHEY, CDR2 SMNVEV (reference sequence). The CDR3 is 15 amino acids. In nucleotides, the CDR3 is TGTGCCAGCAGCACACAGCGGGGACCCTCCTACGAGCAGTACTTC. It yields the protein CASSTQRGPSYEQYF.

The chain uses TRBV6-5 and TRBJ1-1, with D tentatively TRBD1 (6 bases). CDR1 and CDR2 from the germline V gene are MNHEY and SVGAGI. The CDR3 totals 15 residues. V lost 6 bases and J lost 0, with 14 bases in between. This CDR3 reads CASRKLTGMNTEAFF. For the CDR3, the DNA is TGTGCCAGCAGGAAACTCACAGGGATGAACACTGAAGCTTTCTTT.

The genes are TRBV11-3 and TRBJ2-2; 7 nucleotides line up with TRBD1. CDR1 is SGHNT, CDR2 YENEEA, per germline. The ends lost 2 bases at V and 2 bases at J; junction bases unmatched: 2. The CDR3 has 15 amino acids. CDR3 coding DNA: TGTGCCAGCAGCTTAAGACAGGGCAACACCGGGGAGCTGTTTTTT. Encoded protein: CASSLRQGNTGELFF.

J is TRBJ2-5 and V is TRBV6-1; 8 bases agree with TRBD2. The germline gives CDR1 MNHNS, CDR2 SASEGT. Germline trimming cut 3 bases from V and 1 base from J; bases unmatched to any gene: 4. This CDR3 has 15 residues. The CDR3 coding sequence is TGTGCCAGCAGTGACCCTAGCGGGCTCCAAGAGACCCAGTACTTC. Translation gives CASSDPSGLQETQYF.

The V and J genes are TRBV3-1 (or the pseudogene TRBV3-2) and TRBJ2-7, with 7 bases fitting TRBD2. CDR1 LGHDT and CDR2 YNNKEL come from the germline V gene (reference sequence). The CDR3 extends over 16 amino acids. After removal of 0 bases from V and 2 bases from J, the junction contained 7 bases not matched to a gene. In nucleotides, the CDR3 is TGTGCCAGCAGCCAAGATCCCAGCGGGAAAGCCTACGAGCAGTACTTC. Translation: CASSQDPSGKAYEQYF.

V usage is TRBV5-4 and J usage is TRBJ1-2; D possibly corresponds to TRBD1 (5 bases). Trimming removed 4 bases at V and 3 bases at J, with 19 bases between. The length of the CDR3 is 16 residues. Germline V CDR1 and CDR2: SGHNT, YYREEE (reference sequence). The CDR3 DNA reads TGTGCCAGCAGCCCTAGCGGGGCAAGTCCGGACTATGGCTACACCTTC. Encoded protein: CASSPSGASPDYGYTF.

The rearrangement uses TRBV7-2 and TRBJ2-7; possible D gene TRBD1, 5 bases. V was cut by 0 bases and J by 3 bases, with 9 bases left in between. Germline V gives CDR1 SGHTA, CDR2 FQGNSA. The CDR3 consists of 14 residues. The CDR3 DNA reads TGTGCCAGCAGCTTAGCCCAGGGCCACTACGAGCAGTACTTC. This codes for CASSLAQGHYEQYF.